This entry is about one T cell receptor beta chain. What it binds is unknown. The sample comes from a study of monozygotic twins with inflammatory bowel disease. UMIs that had a 6-nucleotide sample barcode were put in using template switching. TCRdb processed the 5' RACE reads again and assigns one entry to each CDR3 protein, with no DNA. In all, the sample yields 150,000 to 200,000 distinct CDR3 sequences. General study points: Especially where disease activity was present, IBD patients had fewer clonotypes in common with others than healthy twins did. In these data, no single strong IBD-associated signal or clonotype received support. Between concordant and discordant twins, repertoire similarity failed to differ, a result that limited power may explain.

Germline V gene sequence: CDR1 SGHDT, CDR2 YYEEEE. CDR3 length: 14 residues. The rearrangement uses TRBV5-6 and TRBJ1-1; TCRdb gives TRBD1 as the D gene, but with no DNA this cannot be confirmed. The sequencing sample was made of blood. The TCR was taken from a human donor with ulcerative colitis or Crohn's disease, or a healthy co-twin of an affected twin (not recorded which). The CDR3 region is CASSSRGRYTEAFF.